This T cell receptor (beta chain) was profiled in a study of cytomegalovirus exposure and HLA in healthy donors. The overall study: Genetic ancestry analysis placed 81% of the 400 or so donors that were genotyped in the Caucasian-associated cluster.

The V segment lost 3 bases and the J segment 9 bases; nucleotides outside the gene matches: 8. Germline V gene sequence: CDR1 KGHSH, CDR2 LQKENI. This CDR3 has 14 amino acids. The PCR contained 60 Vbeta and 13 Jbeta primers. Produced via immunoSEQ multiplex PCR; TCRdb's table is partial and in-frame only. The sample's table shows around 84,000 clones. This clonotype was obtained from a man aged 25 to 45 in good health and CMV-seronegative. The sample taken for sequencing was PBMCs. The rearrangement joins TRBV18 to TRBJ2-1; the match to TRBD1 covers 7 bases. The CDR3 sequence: CASSPYDRVGEQFF. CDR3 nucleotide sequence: TGTGCCAGCTCACCGTATGACAGGGTCGGTGAGCAGTTCTTC.